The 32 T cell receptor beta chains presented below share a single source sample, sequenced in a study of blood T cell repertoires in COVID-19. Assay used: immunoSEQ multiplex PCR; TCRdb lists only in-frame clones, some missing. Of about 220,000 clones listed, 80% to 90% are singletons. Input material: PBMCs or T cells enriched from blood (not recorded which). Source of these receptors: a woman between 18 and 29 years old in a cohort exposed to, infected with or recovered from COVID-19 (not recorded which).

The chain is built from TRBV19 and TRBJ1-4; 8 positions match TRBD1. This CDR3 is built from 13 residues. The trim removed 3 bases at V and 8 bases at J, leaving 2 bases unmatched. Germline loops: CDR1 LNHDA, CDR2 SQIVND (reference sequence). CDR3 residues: CASSMDREEKLFF. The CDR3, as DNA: TGTGCCAGTAGTATGGACAGGGAAGAAAAACTGTTTTTT.

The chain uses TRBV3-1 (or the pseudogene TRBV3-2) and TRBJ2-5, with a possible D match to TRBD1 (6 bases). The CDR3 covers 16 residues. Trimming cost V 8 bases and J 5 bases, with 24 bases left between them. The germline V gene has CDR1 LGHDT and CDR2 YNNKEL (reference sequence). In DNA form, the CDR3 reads TGTGCCAGCGCCGCCTTCACAGGGAACGGGGTTGAGACCCAGTACTTC. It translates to CASAAFTGNGVETQYF.

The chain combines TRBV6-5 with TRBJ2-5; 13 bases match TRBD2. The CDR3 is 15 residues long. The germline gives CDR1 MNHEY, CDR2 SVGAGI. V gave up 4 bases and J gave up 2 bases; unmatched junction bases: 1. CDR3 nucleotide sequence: TGTGCCAGCAGTTCGGGACTAGCGGGGCAAGAGACCCAGTACTTC. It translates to CASSSGLAGQETQYF.

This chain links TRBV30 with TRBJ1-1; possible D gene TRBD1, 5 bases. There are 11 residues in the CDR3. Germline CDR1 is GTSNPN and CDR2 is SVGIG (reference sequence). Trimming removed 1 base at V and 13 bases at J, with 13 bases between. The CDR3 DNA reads TGTGCCTGGAGTGAGGGGCGGGGAGTTTTCTTT. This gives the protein CAWSEGRGVFF.

CDR3 nucleotide sequence: TGTGCCAGCAGCTTGATTGCGAGCAATGGGCCCCAGCATTTT. This gives the protein CASSLIASNGPQHF. The chain has TRBV7-8 and TRBJ1-5; D is unresolved. Germline CDR1 reads SGHVS; CDR2 reads FQNEAQ. CDR3 length equals 14 residues. Trimming pared 3 bases from V and 9 bases from J, leaving 15 bases between.

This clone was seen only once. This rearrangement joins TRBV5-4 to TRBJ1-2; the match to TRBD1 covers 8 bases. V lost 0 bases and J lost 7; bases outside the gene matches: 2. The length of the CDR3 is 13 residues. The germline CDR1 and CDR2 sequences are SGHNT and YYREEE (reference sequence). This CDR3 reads CASSLGQGSGYTF. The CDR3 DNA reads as TGTGCCAGCAGCTTGGGACAGGGGAGTGGCTACACCTTC.

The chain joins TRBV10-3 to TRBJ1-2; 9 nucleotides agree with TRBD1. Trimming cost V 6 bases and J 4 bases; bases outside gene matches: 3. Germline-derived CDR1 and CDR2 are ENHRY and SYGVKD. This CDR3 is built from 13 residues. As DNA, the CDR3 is TGTGCCATCAGCGGGACAGGGATCTATGGCTACACCTTC. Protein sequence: CAISGTGIYGYTF.

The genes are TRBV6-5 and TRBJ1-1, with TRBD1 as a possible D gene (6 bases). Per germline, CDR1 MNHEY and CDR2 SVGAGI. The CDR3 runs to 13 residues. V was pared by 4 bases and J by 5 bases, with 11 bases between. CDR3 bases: TGTGCCAGCAGTTCACAGGGTTGGACTGAAGCTTTCTTT. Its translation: CASSSQGWTEAFF.

DNA of the CDR3: TGTGCCAGTAGGGTCCCCGGTTCCGGGGAGCTGTTTTTT. This translates into CASRVPGSGELFF. The gene calls are TRBV19 and TRBJ2-2; D is uncertain. CDR3 length: 13 amino acids. V was pared by 6 bases and J by 6 bases, with 11 bases between. Germline V CDR1 and CDR2: LNHDA, SQIVND (reference sequence).

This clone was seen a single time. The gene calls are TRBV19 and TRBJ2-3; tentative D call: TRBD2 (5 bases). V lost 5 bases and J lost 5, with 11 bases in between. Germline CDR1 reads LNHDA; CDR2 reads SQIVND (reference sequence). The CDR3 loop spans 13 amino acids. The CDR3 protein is CASSPLRGDTQYF. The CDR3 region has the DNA TGTGCCAGTAGTCCCCTCCGGGGAGATACGCAGTATTTT.

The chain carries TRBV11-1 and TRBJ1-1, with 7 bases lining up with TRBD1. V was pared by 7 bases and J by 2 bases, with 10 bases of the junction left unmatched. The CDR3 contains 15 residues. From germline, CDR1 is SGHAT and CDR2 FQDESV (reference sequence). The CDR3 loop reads CASTQRGTVNTEAFF. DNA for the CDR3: TGTGCCAGCACCCAACGAGGGACAGTCAACACTGAAGCTTTCTTT.

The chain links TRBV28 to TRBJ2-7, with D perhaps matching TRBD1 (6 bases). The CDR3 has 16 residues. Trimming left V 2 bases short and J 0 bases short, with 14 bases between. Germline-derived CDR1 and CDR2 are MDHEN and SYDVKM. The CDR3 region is CASSLVGTTSSYEQYF. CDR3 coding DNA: TGTGCCAGCAGTTTAGTTGGGACAACAAGCTCCTACGAGCAGTACTTC.

The DNA for the CDR3 is TGTGCCAGCAGCGTAGGAGGGACAGGGGAGCAGCCCCAGCATTTT. Translating gives CASSVGGTGEQPQHF. The rearrangement joins TRBV9 to TRBJ1-5; 10 bases agree with TRBD1. Looked up from germline, CDR1 is SGDLS and CDR2 is YYNGEE. The CDR3 consists of 15 residues. V shed 0 bases, J shed 7 bases, and the junction held 4 bases outside the gene matches.

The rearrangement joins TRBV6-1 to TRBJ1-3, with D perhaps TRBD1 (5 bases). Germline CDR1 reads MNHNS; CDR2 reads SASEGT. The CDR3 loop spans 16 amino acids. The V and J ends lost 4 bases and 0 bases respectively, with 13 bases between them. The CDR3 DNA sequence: TGTGCCAGCAGTGGGGCCTACAGGAGCTCTGGAAACACCATATATTTT. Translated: CASSGAYRSSGNTIYF.

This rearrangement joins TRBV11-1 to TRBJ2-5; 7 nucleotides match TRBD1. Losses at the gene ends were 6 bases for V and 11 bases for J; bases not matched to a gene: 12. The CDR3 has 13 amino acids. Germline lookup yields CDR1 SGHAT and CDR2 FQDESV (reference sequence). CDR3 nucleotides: TGTGCCAGCAGTTCCATTGGGTCGGGACAGCAGTACTTC. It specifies CASSSIGSGQQYF.

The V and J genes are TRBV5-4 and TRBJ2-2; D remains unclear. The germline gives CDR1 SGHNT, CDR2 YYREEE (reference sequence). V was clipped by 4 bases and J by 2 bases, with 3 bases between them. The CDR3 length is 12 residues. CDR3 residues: CASSHNTGELFF. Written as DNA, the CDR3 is TGTGCCAGCAGCCATAACACCGGGGAGCTGTTTTTT.

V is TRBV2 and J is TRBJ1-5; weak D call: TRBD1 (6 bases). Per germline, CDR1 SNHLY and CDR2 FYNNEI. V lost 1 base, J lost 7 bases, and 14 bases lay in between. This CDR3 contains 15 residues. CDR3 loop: CASSEVNRVGQPQHF. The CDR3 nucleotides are TGTGCCAGCAGTGAAGTTAACAGGGTAGGCCAGCCCCAGCATTTT.

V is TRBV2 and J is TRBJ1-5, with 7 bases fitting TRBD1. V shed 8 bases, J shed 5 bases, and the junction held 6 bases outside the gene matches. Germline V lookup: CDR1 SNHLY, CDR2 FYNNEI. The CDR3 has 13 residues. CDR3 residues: CASGRGSHQPQHF. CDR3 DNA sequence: TGTGCCAGCGGCAGGGGGTCTCATCAGCCCCAGCATTTT.

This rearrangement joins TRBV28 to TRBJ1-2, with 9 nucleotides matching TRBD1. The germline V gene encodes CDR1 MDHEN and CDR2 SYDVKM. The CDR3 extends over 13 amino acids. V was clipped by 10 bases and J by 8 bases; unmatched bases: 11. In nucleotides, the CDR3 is TGTGCCATCCCACTACAGGGGGCGGAGGGCTACACCTTC. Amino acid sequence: CAIPLQGAEGYTF.

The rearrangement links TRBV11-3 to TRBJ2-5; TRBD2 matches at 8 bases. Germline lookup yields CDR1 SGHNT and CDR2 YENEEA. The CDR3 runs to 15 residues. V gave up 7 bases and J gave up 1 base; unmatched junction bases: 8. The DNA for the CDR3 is TGTGCCAGCACCTACCCGGGGGGGGCCCAAGAGACCCAGTACTTC. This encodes CASTYPGGAQETQYF.

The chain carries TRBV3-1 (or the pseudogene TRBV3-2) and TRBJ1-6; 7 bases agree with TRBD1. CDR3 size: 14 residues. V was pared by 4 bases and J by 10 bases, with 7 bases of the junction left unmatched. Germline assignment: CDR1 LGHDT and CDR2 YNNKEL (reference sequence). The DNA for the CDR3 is TGTGCCAGCAGCCCTCGACAGGGTCGCTCACCCCTCCACTTT. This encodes CASSPRQGRSPLHF.

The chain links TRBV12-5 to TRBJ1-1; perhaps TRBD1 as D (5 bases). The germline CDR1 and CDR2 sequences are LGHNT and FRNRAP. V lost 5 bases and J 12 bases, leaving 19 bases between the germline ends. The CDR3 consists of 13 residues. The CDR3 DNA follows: TGTGCTAGTGGTCCCCGGGAGGGGAGTAGTTCTTTCTTT. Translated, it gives CASGPREGSSSFF.

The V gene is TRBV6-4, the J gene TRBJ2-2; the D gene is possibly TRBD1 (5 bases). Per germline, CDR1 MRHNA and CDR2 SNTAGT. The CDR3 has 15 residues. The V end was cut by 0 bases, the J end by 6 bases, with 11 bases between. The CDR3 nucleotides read TGTGCCAGCAGTGACTCTGGGCAGGGCGCCGGGGAGCTGTTTTTT. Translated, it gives CASSDSGQGAGELFF.

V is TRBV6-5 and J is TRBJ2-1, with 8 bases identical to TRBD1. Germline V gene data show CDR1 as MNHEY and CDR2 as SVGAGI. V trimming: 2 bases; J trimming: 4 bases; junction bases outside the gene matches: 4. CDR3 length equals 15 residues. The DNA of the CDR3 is TGTGCCAGCAGTTACCCCCGGGACAGGTACAATGAGCAGTTCTTC. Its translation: CASSYPRDRYNEQFF.

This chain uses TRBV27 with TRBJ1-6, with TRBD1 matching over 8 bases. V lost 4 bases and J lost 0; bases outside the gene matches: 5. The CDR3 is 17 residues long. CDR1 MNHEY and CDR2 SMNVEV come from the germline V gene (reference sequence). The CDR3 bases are TGTGCCAGCAGTTACCGGGACAGGAGCTCCTATAATTCACCCCTCCACTTT. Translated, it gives CASSYRDRSSYNSPLHF.

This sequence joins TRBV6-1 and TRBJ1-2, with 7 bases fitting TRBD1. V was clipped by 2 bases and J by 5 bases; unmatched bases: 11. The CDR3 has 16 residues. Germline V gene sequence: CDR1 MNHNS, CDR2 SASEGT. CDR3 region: CASSESEGAGGYGYTF. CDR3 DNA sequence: TGTGCCAGCAGTGAATCGGAGGGGGCTGGAGGGTATGGCTACACCTTC.

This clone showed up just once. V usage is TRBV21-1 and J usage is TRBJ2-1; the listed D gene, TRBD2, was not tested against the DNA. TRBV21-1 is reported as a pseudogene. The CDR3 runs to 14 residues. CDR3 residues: CASSSGSSYNEQFF. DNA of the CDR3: TGTGCCAGCAGCAGCGGAAGCTCGTACAATGAGCAGTTCTTC.

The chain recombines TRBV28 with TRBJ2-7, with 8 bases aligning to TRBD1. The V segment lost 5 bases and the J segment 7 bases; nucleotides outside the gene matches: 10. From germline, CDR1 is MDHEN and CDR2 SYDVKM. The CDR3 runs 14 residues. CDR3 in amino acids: CASSPSDRVGEQYF. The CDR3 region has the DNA TGTGCCAGCAGTCCATCGGACAGGGTCGGGGAGCAGTACTTC.

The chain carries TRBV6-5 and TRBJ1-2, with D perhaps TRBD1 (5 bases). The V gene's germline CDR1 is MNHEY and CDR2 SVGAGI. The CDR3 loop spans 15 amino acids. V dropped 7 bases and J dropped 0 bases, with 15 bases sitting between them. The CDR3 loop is CASTPLEGSNYGYTF. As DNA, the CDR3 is TGTGCCAGCACCCCGTTGGAGGGGTCTAACTATGGCTACACCTTC.

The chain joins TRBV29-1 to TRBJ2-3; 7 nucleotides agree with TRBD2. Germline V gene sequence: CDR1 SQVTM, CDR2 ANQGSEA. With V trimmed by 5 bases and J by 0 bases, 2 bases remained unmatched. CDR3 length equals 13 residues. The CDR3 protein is CSVLGGSTDTQYF. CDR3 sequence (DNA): TGCAGCGTTCTCGGGGGGAGCACAGATACGCAGTATTTT.

The chain's CDR3 is CASNPGGAPETQYF. In nucleotides, the CDR3 is TGTGCCAGCAACCCGGGGGGAGCCCCTGAGACCCAGTACTTC. The rearrangement joins TRBV7-9 to TRBJ2-5; 7 bases line up with TRBD2. The CDR3 covers 14 residues. After removal of 7 bases from V and 5 bases from J, the junction contained 10 bases not matched to a gene. Germline V gene sequence: CDR1 SEHNR, CDR2 FQNEAQ (reference sequence).

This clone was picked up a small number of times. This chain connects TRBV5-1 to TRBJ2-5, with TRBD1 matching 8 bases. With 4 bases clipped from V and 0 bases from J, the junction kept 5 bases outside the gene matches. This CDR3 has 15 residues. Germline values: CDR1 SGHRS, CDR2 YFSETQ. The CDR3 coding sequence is TGCGCCAGCAGCGGAGGACAGGGCTACCAAGAGACCCAGTACTTC. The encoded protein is CASSGGQGYQETQYF.